This T cell receptor beta chain stems from a study of blood T cells in healthy people across ages. The authors ran a second PCR of about 6 to 12 cycles using a sample-barcoded 5' primer and a J-beta primer mix. A template-switch adaptor with 12 random nucleotides tagged each cDNA molecule. TCRdb called the 5' RACE reads again in MiXCR, with one record for every CDR3 protein. The sample lists around 1.5 million distinct CDR3 sequences, almost 35% occurring once. Whole-study findings and limits: In long-lived donors, naive CD4+ cell counts and diversity exceeded those of aged donors.

With 3 bases removed from V and 10 bases from J, the gap between germline ends came to 16 bases. The CDR3 loop spans 12 amino acids. CDR1 and CDR2 (germline): DFQATT, SNEGSKA (reference sequence). Points on this clonotype: Its antigen is not known.

The J gene is TRBJ2-7, the V gene TRBV20-1; D may be TRBD1 (5 bases). The receptor was isolated from a woman aged 25 to 39 in good health. Sequenced sample: blood. The CDR3: CSASKGSEIQYF. CDR3 sequence (DNA): TGCAGTGCTAGCAAGGGGTCAGAGATCCAGTACTTC.